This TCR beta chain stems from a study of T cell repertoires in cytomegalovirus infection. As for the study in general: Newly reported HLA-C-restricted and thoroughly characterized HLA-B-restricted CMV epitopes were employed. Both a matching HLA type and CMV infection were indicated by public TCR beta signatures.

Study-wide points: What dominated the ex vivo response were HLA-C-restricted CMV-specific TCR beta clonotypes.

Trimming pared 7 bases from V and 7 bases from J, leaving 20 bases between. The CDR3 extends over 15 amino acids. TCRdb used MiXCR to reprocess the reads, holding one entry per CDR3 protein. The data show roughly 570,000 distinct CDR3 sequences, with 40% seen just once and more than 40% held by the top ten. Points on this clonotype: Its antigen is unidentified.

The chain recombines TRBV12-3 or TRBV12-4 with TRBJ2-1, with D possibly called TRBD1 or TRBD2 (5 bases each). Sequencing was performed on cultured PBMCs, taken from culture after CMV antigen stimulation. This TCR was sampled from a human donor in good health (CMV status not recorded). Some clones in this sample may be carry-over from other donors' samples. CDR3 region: CASTSRDGQINEQFF. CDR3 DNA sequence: TGTGCCAGCACCTCTAGGGACGGACAAATAAATGAGCAGTTCTTC.